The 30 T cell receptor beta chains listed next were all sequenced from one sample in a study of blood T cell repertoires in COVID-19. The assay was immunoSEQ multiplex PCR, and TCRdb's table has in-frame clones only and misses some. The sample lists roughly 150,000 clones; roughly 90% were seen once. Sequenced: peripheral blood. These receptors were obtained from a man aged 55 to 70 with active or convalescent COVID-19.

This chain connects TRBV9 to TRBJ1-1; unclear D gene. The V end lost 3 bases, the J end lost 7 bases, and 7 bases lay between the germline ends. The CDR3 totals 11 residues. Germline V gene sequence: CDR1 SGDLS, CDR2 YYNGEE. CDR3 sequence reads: CASSAGNEAFF. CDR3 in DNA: TGTGCCAGCAGCGCGGGGAATGAAGCTTTCTTT.

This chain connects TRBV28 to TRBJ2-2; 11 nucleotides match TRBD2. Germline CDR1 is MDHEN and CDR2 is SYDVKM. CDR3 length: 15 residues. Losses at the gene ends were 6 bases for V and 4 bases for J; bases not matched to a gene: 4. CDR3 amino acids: CASRLAGVGTGELFF. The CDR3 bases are TGTGCCAGCAGACTAGCGGGAGTCGGCACCGGGGAGCTGTTTTTT.

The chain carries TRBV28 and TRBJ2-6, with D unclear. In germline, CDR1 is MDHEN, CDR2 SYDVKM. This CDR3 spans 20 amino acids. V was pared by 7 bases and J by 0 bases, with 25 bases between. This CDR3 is CASIPPPQQALSSGANVLTF. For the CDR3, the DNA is TGTGCCAGCATTCCCCCCCCGCAGCAGGCTTTAAGCTCTGGGGCCAACGTCCTGACTTTC. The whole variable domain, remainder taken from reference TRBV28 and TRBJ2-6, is DVKVTQSSRYLVKRTGEKVFLECVQDMDHENMFWYRQDPGLGLRLIYFSYDVKMKEKGDIPEGYSVSREKKERFSLILESASTNQTSMYLCASIPPPQQALSSGANVLTFGAGSRLTVL.

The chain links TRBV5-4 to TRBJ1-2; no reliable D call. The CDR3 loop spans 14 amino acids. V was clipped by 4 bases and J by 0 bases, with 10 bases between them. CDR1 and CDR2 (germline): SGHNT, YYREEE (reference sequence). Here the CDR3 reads CASSVQVANYGYTF. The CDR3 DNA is TGTGCCAGCAGCGTCCAGGTAGCTAACTATGGCTACACCTTC.

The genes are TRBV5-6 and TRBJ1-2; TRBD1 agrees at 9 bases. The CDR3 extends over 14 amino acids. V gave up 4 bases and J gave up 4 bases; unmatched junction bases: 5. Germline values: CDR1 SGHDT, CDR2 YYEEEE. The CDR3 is CASSVTGGGYGYTF. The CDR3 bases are TGTGCCAGCAGCGTGACAGGGGGTGGCTATGGCTACACCTTC.

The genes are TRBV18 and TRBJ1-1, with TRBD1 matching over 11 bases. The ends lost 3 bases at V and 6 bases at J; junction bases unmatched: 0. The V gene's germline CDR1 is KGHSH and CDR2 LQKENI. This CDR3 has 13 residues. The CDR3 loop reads CASSPGQGAEAFF. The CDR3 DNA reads TGTGCCAGCTCACCGGGACAGGGGGCTGAAGCTTTCTTT.

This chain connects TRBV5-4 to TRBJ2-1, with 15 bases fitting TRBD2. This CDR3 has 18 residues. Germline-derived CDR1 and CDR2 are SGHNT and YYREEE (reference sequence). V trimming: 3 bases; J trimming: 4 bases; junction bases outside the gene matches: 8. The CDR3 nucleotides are TGTGCCAGCAGCTCACCGGGACTAGCGGGAGGAATTTACAATGAGCAGTTCTTC. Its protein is CASSSPGLAGGIYNEQFF.

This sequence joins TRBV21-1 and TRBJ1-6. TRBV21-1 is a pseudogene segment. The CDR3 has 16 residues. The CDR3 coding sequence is TGTGCCAGCAGCATGGGCGGGATCACCTATAATTCACCCCTCCACTTT. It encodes CASSMGGITYNSPLHF.

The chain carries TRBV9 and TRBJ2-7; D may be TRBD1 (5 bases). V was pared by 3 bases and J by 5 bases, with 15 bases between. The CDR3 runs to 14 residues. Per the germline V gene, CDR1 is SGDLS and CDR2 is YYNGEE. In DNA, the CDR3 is TGTGCCAGCAGCGGGGGTCAGGGTTTTAACGAGCAGTACTTC. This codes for CASSGGQGFNEQYF.

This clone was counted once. The CDR3 is CASNIRDSYSNQPQHF. The CDR3 region has the DNA TGTGCCAGCAACATACGGGACAGCTATAGCAATCAGCCCCAGCATTTT. The V call is TRBV28, the J call TRBJ1-5; 7 bases are a match to TRBD1. The CDR3 length is 16 residues. Trimming at V came to 7 bases and at J to 0 bases, leaving 9 bases not matched to a gene. Germline CDR1 MDHEN, CDR2 SYDVKM.

The CDR3 sequence is CASSPSPGNTEAFF. Here the CDR3 DNA reads TGTGCCAGCAGCCCCTCACCGGGGAACACTGAAGCTTTCTTT. The chain carries TRBV3-1 (or the pseudogene TRBV3-2) and TRBJ1-1; D remains unclear. V lost 4 bases and J lost 1, with 10 bases in between. Germline V gene data show CDR1 as LGHDT and CDR2 as YNNKEL (reference sequence). The CDR3 is 14 residues long.

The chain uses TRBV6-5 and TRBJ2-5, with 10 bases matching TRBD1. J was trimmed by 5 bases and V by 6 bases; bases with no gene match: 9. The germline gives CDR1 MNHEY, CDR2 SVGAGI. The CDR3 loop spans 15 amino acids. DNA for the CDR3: TGTGCCAGCAGGGGGGGACAGGGGAGGATGGAGACCCAGTACTTC. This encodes CASRGGQGRMETQYF.

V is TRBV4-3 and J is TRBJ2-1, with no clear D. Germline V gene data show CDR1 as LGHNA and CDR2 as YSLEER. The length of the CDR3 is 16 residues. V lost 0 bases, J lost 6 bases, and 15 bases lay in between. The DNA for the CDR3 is TGCGCCAGCAGCCAAGATGGTTCCAGCCCGGGCAATGAGCAGTTCTTC. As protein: CASSQDGSSPGNEQFF.

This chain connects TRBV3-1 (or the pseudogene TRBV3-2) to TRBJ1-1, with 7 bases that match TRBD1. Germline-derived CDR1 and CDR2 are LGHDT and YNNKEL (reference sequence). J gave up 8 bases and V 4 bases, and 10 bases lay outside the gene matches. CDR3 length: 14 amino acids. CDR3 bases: TGTGCCAGCAGCCCCCGGACAGGATGGACCGAAGCTTTCTTT. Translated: CASSPRTGWTEAFF.

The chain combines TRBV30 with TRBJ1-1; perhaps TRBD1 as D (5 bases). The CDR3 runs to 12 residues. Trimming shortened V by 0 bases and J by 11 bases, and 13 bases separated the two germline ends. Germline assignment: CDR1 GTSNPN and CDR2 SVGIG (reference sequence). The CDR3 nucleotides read TGTGCCTGGAGTGTATCTGGGGGGGATGCTTTCTTT. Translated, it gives CAWSVSGGDAFF. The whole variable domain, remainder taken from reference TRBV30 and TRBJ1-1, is SQTIHQWPATLVQPVGSPLSLECTVEGTSNPNLYWYRQAAGRGLQLLFYSVGIGQISSEVPQNLSASRPQDRQFILSSKKLLLSDSGFYLCAWSVSGGDAFFGQGTRLTVV.

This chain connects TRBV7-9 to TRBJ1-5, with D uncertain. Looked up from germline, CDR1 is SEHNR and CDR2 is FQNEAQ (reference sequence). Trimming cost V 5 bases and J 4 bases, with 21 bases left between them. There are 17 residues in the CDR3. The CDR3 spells CASSQGSGSNYNQPQHF. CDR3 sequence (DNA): TGTGCCAGCAGCCAAGGTAGTGGATCAAACTATAATCAGCCCCAGCATTTT.

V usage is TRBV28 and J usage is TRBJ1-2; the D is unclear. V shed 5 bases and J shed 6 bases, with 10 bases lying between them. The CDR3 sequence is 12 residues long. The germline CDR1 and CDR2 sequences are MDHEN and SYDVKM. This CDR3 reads CASSTTRDGYTF. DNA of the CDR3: TGTGCCAGCAGTACCACTCGGGATGGCTACACCTTC.

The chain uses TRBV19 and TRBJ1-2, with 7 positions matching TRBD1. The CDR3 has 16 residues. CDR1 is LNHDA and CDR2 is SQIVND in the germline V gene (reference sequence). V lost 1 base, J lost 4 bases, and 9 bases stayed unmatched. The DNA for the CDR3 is TGTGCCAGTAGTATAGCCCTTCGACAGGGCACCTATGGCTACACCTTC. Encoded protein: CASSIALRQGTYGYTF.

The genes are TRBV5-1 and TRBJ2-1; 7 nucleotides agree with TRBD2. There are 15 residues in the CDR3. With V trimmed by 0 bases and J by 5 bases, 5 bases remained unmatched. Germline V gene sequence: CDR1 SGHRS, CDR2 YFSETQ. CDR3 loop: CASSLGASGHNEQFF. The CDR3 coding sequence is TGCGCCAGCAGCTTGGGCGCTAGCGGACACAATGAGCAGTTCTTC.

CDR3 bases: TGTGCCAGCAAATTGGGAGGGTACTATGGCTACACCTTC. It yields the protein CASKLGGYYGYTF. V usage is TRBV28 and J usage is TRBJ1-2; D uncertain. V was clipped by 7 bases and J by 3 bases, with 12 bases between them. The CDR3 has 13 amino acids. Germline values: CDR1 MDHEN, CDR2 SYDVKM.

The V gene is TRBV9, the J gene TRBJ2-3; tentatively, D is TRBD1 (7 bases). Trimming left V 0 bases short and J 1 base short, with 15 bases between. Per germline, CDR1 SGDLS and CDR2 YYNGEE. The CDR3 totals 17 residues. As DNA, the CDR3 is TGTGCCAGCAGCGTAGATGGAGGGGGCTGGGGCACAGATACGCAGTATTTT. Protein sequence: CASSVDGGGWGTDTQYF.

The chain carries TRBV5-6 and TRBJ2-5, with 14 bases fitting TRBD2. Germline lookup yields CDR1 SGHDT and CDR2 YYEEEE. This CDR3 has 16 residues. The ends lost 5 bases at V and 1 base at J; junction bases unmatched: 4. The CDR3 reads CASRPGTSGGQETQYF. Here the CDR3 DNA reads TGTGCCAGCAGGCCTGGGACTAGCGGGGGCCAAGAGACCCAGTACTTC.

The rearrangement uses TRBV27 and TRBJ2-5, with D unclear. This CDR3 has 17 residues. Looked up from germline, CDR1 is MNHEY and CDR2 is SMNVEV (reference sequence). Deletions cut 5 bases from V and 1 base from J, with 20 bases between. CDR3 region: CASSPKRGPLAQETQYF. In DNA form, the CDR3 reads TGTGCCAGCAGTCCCAAGAGAGGTCCTCTTGCCCAAGAGACCCAGTACTTC.

CDR3 protein: CATSDGTSYEQYF. CDR3 in DNA: TGTGCCACCAGTGATGGGACTAGCTACGAGCAGTACTTC. V and J are TRBV24-1 and TRBJ2-7, with 8 bases that match TRBD2. The V gene end was trimmed by 3 bases and the J gene end by 3 bases; junction bases not matched to a gene: 0. CDR3 size: 13 residues. Per the germline V gene, CDR1 is KGHDR and CDR2 is SFDVKD.

CDR3 bases: TGCGCCAGCAGCTTGGAGCAGGCGACCACCGGGGAGCTGTTTTTT. Translated, it gives CASSLEQATTGELFF. The chain links TRBV5-1 to TRBJ2-2, with unresolved D. The CDR3 length is 15 residues. Germline V lookup: CDR1 SGHRS, CDR2 YFSETQ. V was trimmed by 0 bases and J by 4 bases, leaving 10 bases between them.

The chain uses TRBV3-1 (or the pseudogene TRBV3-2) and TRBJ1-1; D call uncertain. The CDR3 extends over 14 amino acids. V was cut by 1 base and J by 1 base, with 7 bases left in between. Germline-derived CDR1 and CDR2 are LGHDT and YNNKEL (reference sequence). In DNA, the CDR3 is TGTGCCAGCAGCCAAGCGGCGGAGAACACTGAAGCTTTCTTT. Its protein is CASSQAAENTEAFF.

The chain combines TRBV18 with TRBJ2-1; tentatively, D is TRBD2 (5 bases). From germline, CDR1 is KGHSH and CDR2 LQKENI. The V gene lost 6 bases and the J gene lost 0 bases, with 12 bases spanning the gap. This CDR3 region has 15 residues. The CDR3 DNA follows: TGTGCCAGCTCCCAGCGGACTTCCTCCTACAATGAGCAGTTCTTC. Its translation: CASSQRTSSYNEQFF.

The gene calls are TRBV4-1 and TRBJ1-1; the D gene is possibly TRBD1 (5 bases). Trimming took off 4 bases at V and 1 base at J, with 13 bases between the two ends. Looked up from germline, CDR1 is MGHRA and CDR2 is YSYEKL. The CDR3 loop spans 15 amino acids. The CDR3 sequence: CASSRGWGGNTEAFF. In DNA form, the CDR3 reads TGCGCCAGCAGCCGAGGCTGGGGGGGGAACACTGAAGCTTTCTTT.

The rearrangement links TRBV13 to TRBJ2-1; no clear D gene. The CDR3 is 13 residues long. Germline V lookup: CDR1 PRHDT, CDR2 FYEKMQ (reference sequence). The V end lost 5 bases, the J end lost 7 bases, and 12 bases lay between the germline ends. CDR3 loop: CASSRPHENEQFF. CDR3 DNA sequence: TGTGCCAGCAGCCGTCCACATGAAAATGAGCAGTTCTTC.

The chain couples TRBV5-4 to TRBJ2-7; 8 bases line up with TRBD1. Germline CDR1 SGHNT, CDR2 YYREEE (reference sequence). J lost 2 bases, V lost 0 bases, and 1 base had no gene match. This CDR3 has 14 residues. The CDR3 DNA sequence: TGTGCCAGCAGCTTGGAACAGGGGGCCTACGAGCAGTACTTC. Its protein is CASSLEQGAYEQYF.